The source of this TCR beta chain is a study of cytomegalovirus exposure and HLA in healthy donors. Study-level points and caveats: Researchers left out some V segments, among them TRBV6-2 and TRBV6-3, as indistinguishable. In vitro, three CMV-associated chains proved specific for CMV antigens. Rare TCR sequences dominated, though some public TCRs recurred in many donors.

The PCR employed 60 Vbeta primers together with 13 Jbeta primers. The assay was immunoSEQ multiplex PCR, and TCRdb's table has in-frame clones only and misses some. The data show approximately 140,000 clones, more than 60% seen once. Note on this clone: Its matching antigen is unknown.

The CDR3 runs to 15 residues. The germline gives CDR1 SGHAT, CDR2 FQNNGV. With 4 bases clipped from V and 6 bases from J, the junction kept 8 bases outside the gene matches. The rearrangement uses TRBV11-2 and TRBJ1-1; TRBD1 agrees at 10 bases. The TCR was taken from a man aged 40-49 years in good health and CMV-seropositive. The sequenced sample consisted of PBMCs. The DNA of the CDR3 is TGTGCCAGCAGCTCAATGGACAGGGGGATCTCTGAAGCTTTCTTT. It specifies CASSSMDRGISEAFF. Full variable domain (missing parts from reference TRBV11-2 and TRBJ1-1): EAGVAQSPRYKIIEKRQSVAFWCNPISGHATLYWYQQILGQGPKLLIQFQNNGVVDDSQLPKDRFSAERLKGVDSTLKIQPAKLEDSAVYLCASSSMDRGISEAFFGQGTRLTVV.